This TCR beta chain is from a study of identical twins. This clonotype has more than one count but fewer than ten. The ends lost 5 bases at V and 0 bases at J; junction bases unmatched: 13. The CDR3 loop spans 19 amino acids. TCRdb passed the 5' RACE reads through MiXCR, listing each CDR3 protein once. The profile shows roughly 250,000 distinct CDR3 sequences, roughly 7% of them singletons. This same sample was also taken into another study, of yellow fever vaccine responses in identical twins.

The clonotype originates from a woman in her late teens or twenties in good health. Sequencing was performed on memory (CD45RO+) T cells sorted from blood. The chain couples TRBV12-3 or TRBV12-4 to TRBJ2-7; 13 bases map to TRBD2. The DNA of the CDR3 is TGTGCCAGCAGTACTAGGCGACTAGCGGGAGGTCCGAGCTCCTACGAGCAGTACTTC. It is translated as CASSTRRLAGGPSSYEQYF.